This TCR beta chain was captured in a study of T cell responses to AZD1222 COVID-19 vaccine. This clone was detected a few times. Sequenced by immunoSEQ multiplex PCR; TCRdb stores in-frame clones only, minus some. The repertoire holds roughly 78,000 clones, with around four fifths as singletons. This sequence was found in an adult in good health. This sample comprised peripheral blood, obtained on day 0 of AZD1222 vaccination.

CDR3 DNA: TGTGCCAGCAGTCCATTGGACACCTCCTACGAGCAGTACTTC. Protein sequence: CASSPLDTSYEQYF. The J gene is TRBJ2-7, the V gene TRBV27; D is perhaps TRBD1 (5 bases). Germline CDR1 MNHEY, CDR2 SMNVEV (reference sequence). CDR3 size: 14 residues. Deletions cut 5 bases from V and 0 bases from J, with 11 bases between.